These 20 T cell receptor beta chains were all obtained from the same sample, sequenced in a study of control samples from healthy donors and cancer patients. Produced via immunoSEQ multiplex PCR; TCRdb's table is partial and in-frame only. The repertoire holds around 81,000 clones, approximately 95% seen once, with roughly 1.5% in the top ten. Sequencing was performed on blood. These receptors all come from a woman under 40 in good health.

The chain employs TRBV19 and TRBJ1-5; D remains unclear. Germline CDR1 LNHDA, CDR2 SQIVND (reference sequence). The CDR3 sequence is 15 residues long. Trimming cost V 3 bases and J 0 bases, with 9 bases left between them. In DNA form, the CDR3 reads TGTGCCAGTAGTATTGAAACGCATAGCAATCAGCCCCAGCATTTT. This codes for CASSIETHSNQPQHF.

The chain couples TRBV27 to TRBJ1-1; unclear D gene. The length of the CDR3 is 14 residues. V was shortened by 2 bases and J by 5 bases, with 12 bases between the two germline ends. Per the germline V gene, CDR1 is MNHEY and CDR2 is SMNVEV (reference sequence). The CDR3 nucleotides are TGTGCCAGCAGTTTAAGTGGGTTTAGGACTGAAGCTTTCTTT. Residues: CASSLSGFRTEAFF.

The chain joins TRBV6-1 to TRBJ2-2; tentative D call: TRBD2 (6 bases). The CDR3 spans 14 residues. V was cut by 2 bases and J by 3 bases, with 7 bases left in between. Germline V gene sequence: CDR1 MNHNS, CDR2 SASEGT. In nucleotides, the CDR3 is TGTGCCAGCAGTGAATGGAGGGACACCGGGGAGCTGTTTTTT. Its translation is CASSEWRDTGELFF.

V is TRBV3-1 (or the pseudogene TRBV3-2) and J is TRBJ1-2, with 7 bases matching TRBD1. This CDR3 comprises 15 residues. Germline loops: CDR1 LGHDT, CDR2 YNNKEL (reference sequence). V lost 4 bases, J lost 1 base, and 6 bases stayed unmatched. CDR3 nucleotides: TGTGCCAGCAGCCTAACGGGACAGATTAACTATGGCTACACCTTC. Its translation: CASSLTGQINYGYTF.

The rearrangement joins TRBV19 to TRBJ1-2; no firm D call. V lost 4 bases to trimming and J lost 7 bases, with 10 bases between them. CDR1 is LNHDA, CDR2 SQIVND, per germline (reference sequence). This CDR3 is 12 amino acids long. Written as DNA, the CDR3 is TGTGCCAGTAGTACCCCTTTCGGTGGCTACACCTTC. Translating gives CASSTPFGGYTF.

J is TRBJ2-1 and V is TRBV6-1; D is unresolved. The CDR3 loop spans 14 amino acids. With 0 bases removed from V and 5 bases from J, the gap between germline ends came to 8 bases. Germline loops: CDR1 MNHNS, CDR2 SASEGT. The DNA for the CDR3 is TGTGCCAGCAGTGAAGCGTTTGGGAACAATGAGCAGTTCTTC. Its translation: CASSEAFGNNEQFF.

The chain carries TRBV11-2 and TRBJ2-3, with TRBD2 matching 13 bases. V gave up 4 bases and J gave up 4 bases; unmatched junction bases: 2. The CDR3 has 15 amino acids. Germline V gene sequence: CDR1 SGHAT, CDR2 FQNNGV. The CDR3 loop reads CASSSTSGRADTQYF. CDR3 DNA sequence: TGTGCCAGCAGCTCCACTAGCGGGAGGGCAGATACGCAGTATTTT.

The chain uses TRBV5-8 and TRBJ1-3; D gene unclear. CDR1 and CDR2 (germline): SGHTS, YDEGEE. This CDR3 contains 16 residues. V lost 6 bases, J lost 0 bases, and 16 bases lay in between. CDR3 bases: TGTGCCAGCAAACTATACCACACTAGCTCTGGAAACACCATATATTTT. Amino acid sequence: CASKLYHTSSGNTIYF.

The chain employs TRBV6-5 and TRBJ1-1, with D unclear. There are 15 residues in the CDR3. CDR1 and CDR2 (germline): MNHEY, SVGAGI. Deletions cut 0 bases from V and 0 bases from J, with 8 bases between. The CDR3 is CASSYSLGMNTEAFF. The CDR3, as DNA: TGTGCCAGCAGTTACTCCCTAGGCATGAACACTGAAGCTTTCTTT.

The CDR3 sequence is CATSDPDPQETQYF. The CDR3 region has the DNA TGTGCCACCAGTGATCCTGACCCACAAGAGACCCAGTACTTC. The gene calls are TRBV24-1 and TRBJ2-5; D is unclear. The CDR3 extends over 14 amino acids. Germline CDR1 KGHDR, CDR2 SFDVKD. V dropped 3 bases and J dropped 2 bases, with 9 bases sitting between them.

CDR3 DNA sequence: TGTGCCAGCTCGTCAGGACACGGGAACACTGAAGCTTTCTTT. This translates into CASSSGHGNTEAFF. The gene calls are TRBV18 and TRBJ1-1, with TRBD1 as a possible D gene (5 bases). Germline V gene sequence: CDR1 KGHSH, CDR2 LQKENI. The CDR3 is made up of 14 amino acids. The V gene lost 6 bases and the J gene lost 1 base, with 12 bases spanning the gap.

J is TRBJ1-1 and V is TRBV5-1; no firm D call. This CDR3 is built from 14 residues. CDR1 is SGHRS and CDR2 is YFSETQ in the germline V gene. Trimming left V 2 bases short and J 1 base short, with 9 bases between. The CDR3 bases are TGCGCCAGCAGCTTACGGCCCGAGAACACTGAAGCTTTCTTT. Translating it yields CASSLRPENTEAFF.

Here the CDR3 DNA reads TGTGCCATCAGTGAGTCGACAGGGGTCGAGCAGTACTTC. Its protein is CAISESTGVEQYF. J is TRBJ2-7 and V is TRBV10-3; 8 positions match TRBD1. Germline V gene lookup returns CDR1 ENHRY and CDR2 SYGVKD. CDR3 length: 13 amino acids. Losses at the gene ends were 0 bases for V and 6 bases for J; bases not matched to a gene: 1.

The chain carries TRBV5-1 and TRBJ1-1; D call uncertain. Per germline, CDR1 SGHRS and CDR2 YFSETQ. V was trimmed by 1 base and J by 3 bases, leaving 7 bases between them. CDR3 length: 13 residues. CDR3 residues: CASSLWQDTEAFF. The CDR3 bases are TGCGCCAGCAGCTTGTGGCAGGACACTGAAGCTTTCTTT.

On this clone itself: Other DNA sequences in this specimen translate into the identical CDR3. V and J are TRBV19 and TRBJ1-1; 7 bases line up with TRBD1. The CDR3 is made up of 13 amino acids. CDR1 and CDR2 (germline): LNHDA, SQIVND (reference sequence). V lost 6 bases, J lost 0 bases, and 1 base stayed unmatched. DNA of the CDR3: TGTGCCAGTAGCGGGACAGTGAACACTGAAGCTTTCTTT. Its translation: CASSGTVNTEAFF.

The chain recombines TRBV7-2 with TRBJ1-2, with 7 bases aligning to TRBD1. Germline V gives CDR1 SGHTA, CDR2 FQGNSA. CDR3 length equals 17 residues. Trimming took 1 base from V and 2 from J; bases not matched to a gene: 10. CDR3 sequence: CASSLEVLTGPNYGYTF. CDR3 coding DNA: TGTGCCAGCAGCTTAGAAGTCCTGACAGGGCCCAACTATGGCTACACCTTC.

The V call is TRBV2, the J call TRBJ1-1; no clear D gene. CDR3 length equals 18 residues. CDR1 and CDR2 (germline): SNHLY, FYNNEI. V was trimmed by 3 bases and J by 6 bases, leaving 26 bases between them. For the CDR3, the DNA is TGTGCCAGCAGTGACCTCCCCCCGACCGGTTTCGGCACTTCTGAAGCTTTCTTT. It yields the protein CASSDLPPTGFGTSEAFF.

The chain employs TRBV29-1 and TRBJ2-7; D may be TRBD2 (5 bases). The CDR3 has 12 residues. Trimming cost V 3 bases and J 2 bases, with 8 bases left between them. CDR1 SQVTM and CDR2 ANQGSEA come from the germline V gene. The CDR3 region is CSVDPGTYEQYF. In nucleotides, the CDR3 is TGCAGCGTTGATCCCGGGACCTACGAGCAGTACTTC.

This rearrangement joins TRBV27 to TRBJ1-1; D is perhaps TRBD1 (5 bases). Trimming left V 3 bases short and J 2 bases short, with 7 bases between. This CDR3 is 13 amino acids long. Per germline, CDR1 MNHEY and CDR2 SMNVEV (reference sequence). In DNA, the CDR3 is TGTGCCAGCAGTTTGGGACCCAACACTGAAGCTTTCTTT. Its translation: CASSLGPNTEAFF.

The chain combines TRBV6-5 with TRBJ2-7; tentatively, D is TRBD1 (6 bases). The germline V and J ends were trimmed by 10 bases and 3 bases, with 19 bases remaining between them. The CDR3 is made up of 14 amino acids. The germline V gene encodes CDR1 MNHEY and CDR2 SVGAGI. DNA of the CDR3: TGTGCCAACCCGTGGCCGGGACACCTCTACGAGCAGTACTTC. This gives the protein CANPWPGHLYEQYF.